This T cell receptor (beta chain) was documented in a study of shared clonotypes between healthy human individuals. Generated by immunoSEQ multiplex PCR, the TCRdb table keeps only in-frame clones and is missing some. Here the sample spans a few million clones, about 92% being singletons. V trimming: 0 bases; J trimming: 2 bases; junction bases outside the gene matches: 11. Germline CDR1 and CDR2: SGHDT and YYEEEE. CDR3 size: 18 residues. In the CD4+ fraction, cells were divided into CD45RA+ naive and CD45RA-negative memory subsets. The J gene is TRBJ2-3, the V gene TRBV5-6; 8 positions match TRBD2. The origin of this receptor is a man younger than 30 in good health. Some clones in this sample may be carry-over from other donors' samples. Sequenced material: naive CD4+ T cells from PBMCs. Subset indicated: CD45RA+ positively selected. CDR3 in DNA: TGTGCCAGCAGCTTGGGCCTCAAACTAGCGGACTACACAGATACGCAGTATTTT. Amino acids: CASSLGLKLADYTDTQYF.